The rows below give T cell receptor beta chains drawn from one sample of a study of CD8+ T cells in alopecia areata. TCRdb's table, derived via immunoSEQ multiplex PCR, lists solely in-frame clones and lacks some. The profile shows roughly 120,000 clones, roughly 66% of them singletons. Sequencing used CD4+ T cells sorted from blood. The receptors derive from a human donor in good health. Both conserved end residues are part of each CDR3. The D gene is left open where the match is weak. Expanded clones get a size class; other rows say once, few or many, or leave the size out.

TGTGCCAGCAGCTTGGGCAATCAGCCCCAGCATTTT,CASSLGNQPQHF,.,TRBV7-2,TRBJ1-5,12,once
TGTGCCAGCAGCCCGATCCCGGGGACAACGGTCAAGCAGTACTTC,CASSPIPGTTVKQYF,.,TRBV7-9,TRBJ2-7,15,many
TGTGCCTGGAGTGGCAGGGACAGGGGGCGAGGCAATGAGCAGTTCTTC,CAWSGRDRGRGNEQFF,TRBD1,TRBV30,TRBJ2-1,16,.
TGTGCCAGCAGCTTGGCCGAGGGTGTGGATACGCAGTATTTT,CASSLAEGVDTQYF,.,TRBV5-6,TRBJ2-3,14,.
TGCAGCGTGGAAACGCAACGCTCCTACAATGAGCAGTTCTTC,CSVETQRSYNEQFF,.,TRBV29-1,TRBJ2-1,14,.
TGTGCCAGCAGCTTAAAGGTCGGAGTGGCGCCCCAGCATTTT,CASSLKVGVAPQHF,.,TRBV11-3,TRBJ1-5,14,.
TGTGCCTTCCGGGTTGGGGGCGGCCAGCCCCAGCATTTT,CAFRVGGGQPQHF,.,TRBV30,TRBJ1-5,13,few
TGTGCCAGCAGTGAAGCGCTTCAGGATACGCAGTATTTT,CASSEALQDTQYF,.,TRBV2,TRBJ2-3,13,few
TGTGCCAGCAGCCCCAGCGGGGGTGAGCAGTTCTTC,CASSPSGGEQFF,TRBD2,TRBV2,TRBJ2-1,12,.
TGCAGCGTTGATAGGACAGGGGCGGCTGAGCAGTTCTTC,CSVDRTGAAEQFF,TRBD1,TRBV29-1,TRBJ2-1,13,few
TGTGCCAGCAGCTTGGTCGACAGGGGCATCACTGAAGCTTTCTTT,CASSLVDRGITEAFF,TRBD1,TRBV5-6,TRBJ1-1,15,few